This TCR beta chain originates from a study of T cell changes during pregnancy in multiple sclerosis. Assay used: immunoSEQ multiplex PCR; TCRdb lists only in-frame clones, some missing. The sample lists under 65,000 clones; approximately 92% were seen once. Trimming cost V 6 bases and J 3 bases; bases outside gene matches: 8. The CDR3 spans 15 residues. Germline V gives CDR1 SGHAT, CDR2 FQNNGV. Sequenced material: CD4+ T cells from peripheral blood mononuclear cells, taken after pregnancy. V is TRBV11-2 and J is TRBJ2-7, with 10 bases identical to TRBD1. The receptor comes from a female donor with multiple sclerosis, enrolled in a pregnancy study. The CDR3 nucleotides are TGTGCCAGCAGTCGACCCGGGGACAGGGGCTACGAGCAGTACTTC. This translates into CASSRPGDRGYEQYF.